The 17 T cell receptor beta chains below were found in one sample sequenced in a study of cytomegalovirus exposure and HLA in healthy donors. A multiplex PCR was run with 60 Vbeta primers and 13 Jbeta primers. Sequencing used immunoSEQ multiplex PCR; TCRdb keeps in-frame clones, though not all of them. This sample has fewer than 150,000 clones, with 80% found just once. The sequenced material came from PBMCs. The source of these receptors is a man aged 25 to 45 in good health and CMV-seronegative.

The chain uses TRBV29-1 and TRBJ2-1; tentatively, D is TRBD1 (5 bases). The ends were cut back, 7 bases at V and 7 bases at J, with 11 bases in the middle. The CDR3 is 11 amino acids. Germline CDR1 reads SQVTM; CDR2 reads ANQGSEA. The CDR3: CSATPGNEQFF. CDR3 DNA sequence: TGCAGCGCTACCCCAGGGAATGAGCAGTTCTTC.

This clone was recorded once. This CDR3 is CASSSQLAGNYEQYF. For the CDR3, the DNA is TGTGCCAGCAGCTCGCAACTAGCGGGGAACTACGAGCAGTACTTC. The chain has TRBV7-9 and TRBJ2-7, with 10 bases aligning to TRBD2. The V segment lost 4 bases and the J segment 3 bases; nucleotides outside the gene matches: 6. CDR3 length: 15 residues. Germline V gene sequence: CDR1 SEHNR, CDR2 FQNEAQ (reference sequence).

CDR3 residues: CASSYDGQGHYGYTF. The CDR3 DNA reads TGTGCCAGCAGTTACGACGGACAGGGCCACTATGGCTACACCTTC. The chain recombines TRBV6-5 with TRBJ1-2; 8 nucleotides align to TRBD1. In germline, CDR1 is MNHEY, CDR2 SVGAGI. CDR3 length: 15 residues. Trimming at V came to 2 bases and at J to 3 bases, leaving 5 bases not matched to a gene.

This rearrangement joins TRBV19 to TRBJ2-7, with no clear D. CDR3 length equals 13 residues. Trimming took off 7 bases at V and 5 bases at J, with 15 bases between the two ends. Germline V lookup: CDR1 LNHDA, CDR2 SQIVND (reference sequence). CDR3 loop: CASNPAVGHEQYF. The CDR3 bases are TGTGCCAGTAATCCCGCCGTTGGCCACGAGCAGTACTTC.

The V call is TRBV19, the J call TRBJ1-1; 7 bases line up with TRBD1. Germline V gene sequence: CDR1 LNHDA, CDR2 SQIVND (reference sequence). The V and J ends lost 2 bases and 4 bases, in that order; junction bases with no gene match: 1. This CDR3 spans 13 amino acids. The CDR3 nucleotides are TGTGCCAGTAGTATAAACAGGGGCACTGAAGCTTTCTTT. Translated: CASSINRGTEAFF.

The V call is TRBV7-9, the J call TRBJ2-3; 9 bases are a match to TRBD2. Germline V gene lookup returns CDR1 SEHNR and CDR2 FQNEAQ (reference sequence). The CDR3 spans 18 residues. The V segment lost 2 bases and the J segment 1 base; nucleotides outside the gene matches: 10. CDR3 region: CASSLRMGLASGTDTQYF. For the CDR3, the DNA is TGTGCCAGCAGCTTACGGATGGGACTAGCTTCCGGCACAGATACGCAGTATTTT. Drawing the rest from reference TRBV7-9 and TRBJ2-3, the complete variable domain is DTGVSQNPRHKITKRGQNVTFRCDPISEHNRLYWYRQTLGQGPEFLTYFQNEAQLEKSRLLSDRFSAERPKGSFSTLEIQRTEQGDSAMYLCASSLRMGLASGTDTQYFGPGTRLTVL.

The V and J genes are TRBV2 and TRBJ2-3; 7 nucleotides align to TRBD1. This CDR3 is built from 14 residues. V lost 6 bases, J lost 0 bases, and 3 bases stayed unmatched. Germline-derived CDR1 and CDR2 are SNHLY and FYNNEI. CDR3 coding DNA: TGTGCCAGCAGGGACAGGATAAGCACAGATACGCAGTATTTT. Protein product: CASRDRISTDTQYF. The full variable domain, in which reference TRBV2 and TRBJ2-3 provide the parts outside the CDR3, is EPEVTQTPSHQVTQMGQEVILRCVPISNHLYFYWYRQILGQKVEFLVSFYNNEISEKSEIFDDQFSVERPDGSNFTLKIRSTKLEDSAMYFCASRDRISTDTQYFGPGTRLTVL.

The genes are TRBV27 and TRBJ2-7; the D gene is possibly TRBD2 (5 bases). CDR1 is MNHEY and CDR2 is SMNVEV in the germline V gene (reference sequence). V lost 1 base and J 4 bases, leaving 8 bases between the germline ends. The length of the CDR3 is 13 residues. Here the CDR3 DNA reads TGTGCCAGCAGTTTATATTCGGGGTACGAGCAGTACTTC. Translated: CASSLYSGYEQYF.

A few counts support this clone. V usage is TRBV6-5 and J usage is TRBJ1-5; no definite D call. The CDR3 runs 13 residues. CDR1 is MNHEY and CDR2 is SVGAGI in the germline V gene. The V gene lost 2 bases and the J gene lost 5 bases, with 7 bases spanning the gap. The CDR3 nucleotides are TGTGCCAGCAGTTACCGGAGAGATCAGCCCCAGCATTTT. It codes for CASSYRRDQPQHF.

The chain combines TRBV7-9 with TRBJ1-4; D unresolved. Germline lookup yields CDR1 SEHNR and CDR2 FQNEAQ (reference sequence). The CDR3 has 17 residues. V lost 4 bases to trimming and J lost 2 bases, with 17 bases between them. The CDR3 sequence is CASSSAGQVATNEKLFF. The CDR3 region has the DNA TGTGCCAGCAGCTCCGCCGGCCAGGTTGCCACTAATGAAAAACTGTTTTTT.

The chain recombines TRBV25-1 with TRBJ2-1; a weak D match, TRBD1 (7 bases). This CDR3 spans 14 amino acids. Germline lookup yields CDR1 MGHDK and CDR2 SYGVNS. V gave up 7 bases and J gave up 10 bases, with 20 bases separating them. CDR3 DNA: TGTGCCAGCACCTTGACAGGGAGGAAAGGGGAGCAGTTCTTC. Translation: CASTLTGRKGEQFF.

V is TRBV2 and J is TRBJ2-7, with D perhaps matching TRBD2 (6 bases). CDR3 length equals 16 residues. Looked up from germline, CDR1 is SNHLY and CDR2 is FYNNEI. V was cut by 4 bases and J by 5 bases, with 21 bases left in between. The CDR3 DNA reads TGTGCCAGCAGTGTAGTATATGGGGGGTCGGTGGACGAGCAGTACTTC. Its translation: CASSVVYGGSVDEQYF.

The J gene is TRBJ1-5, the V gene TRBV5-8, with TRBD1 identical over 8 bases. V was pared by 0 bases and J by 6 bases, with 5 bases of the junction left unmatched. From germline, CDR1 is SGHTS and CDR2 YDEGEE. The CDR3 sequence is 15 residues long. The CDR3 region is CASSLGDRIGQPQHF. The CDR3 bases are TGTGCCAGCAGCTTGGGGGACAGGATCGGTCAGCCCCAGCATTTT.

V usage is TRBV5-1 and J usage is TRBJ2-1, with 9 bases matching TRBD2. Losses at the gene ends were 0 bases for V and 5 bases for J; bases not matched to a gene: 3. In germline, CDR1 is SGHRS, CDR2 YFSETQ. CDR3 size: 15 residues. The CDR3 DNA is TGCGCCAGCAGCTTGGGACTAGCGGTCCACAATGAGCAGTTCTTC. Its translation: CASSLGLAVHNEQFF. Based on the CDR3 plus reference TRBV5-1 and TRBJ2-1, the full variable domain is KAGVTQTPRYLIKTRGQQVTLSCSPISGHRSVSWYQQTPGQGLQFLFEYFSETQRNKGNFPGRFSGRQFSNSRSEMNVSTLELGDSALYLCASSLGLAVHNEQFFGPGTRLTVL.

The chain uses TRBV2 and TRBJ1-1; D uncertain. V dropped 7 bases and J dropped 1 base, with 13 bases sitting between them. Germline CDR1 reads SNHLY; CDR2 reads FYNNEI. CDR3 length: 14 amino acids. CDR3 amino acids: CASIGPLQNTEAFF. Here the CDR3 DNA reads TGTGCCAGCATTGGGCCCCTACAGAACACTGAAGCTTTCTTT.

Only a few counts were recorded for this clone. V gene TRBV28 combines with J gene TRBJ2-3; the D gene is possibly TRBD1 (6 bases). V was shortened by 2 bases and J by 3 bases, with 15 bases between the two germline ends. CDR3 length equals 16 residues. Germline V gene data show CDR1 as MDHEN and CDR2 as SYDVKM. CDR3 DNA sequence: TGTGCCAGCAGTTTAAGTTTGGCAGGGGCGACAGATACGCAGTATTTT. Protein sequence: CASSLSLAGATDTQYF.

The chain joins TRBV2 to TRBJ2-7, with 7 bases matching TRBD1. V trimming: 7 bases; J trimming: 2 bases; junction bases outside the gene matches: 8. CDR1 SNHLY and CDR2 FYNNEI come from the germline V gene. CDR3 length: 14 residues. In nucleotides, the CDR3 is TGTGCCAGCAACTCCGGGACAGCTACCTACGAGCAGTACTTC. It specifies CASNSGTATYEQYF.